These 13 T cell receptor beta chains came from one sample sequenced in a study of identical twins. TCRdb analysed the 5' RACE reads with MiXCR anew, one entry per CDR3 protein. Here the sample spans fewer than 250,000 distinct CDR3 sequences, around 8% being singletons. These records were also assigned to another study, of yellow fever vaccine responses in identical twins.

The source material was memory (CD45RO+) T cells sorted from blood. The receptors were sampled from a woman aged 18-35 years in good health.

The table lists this clonotype with a few counts. The rearrangement uses TRBV7-2 and TRBJ2-6; D gene ambiguous. This CDR3 is built from 16 residues. Germline V lookup: CDR1 SGHTA, CDR2 FQGNSA. The ends were cut back, 1 base at V and 0 bases at J, with 7 bases in the middle. The CDR3 spells CASSLVSHSGANVLTF. The CDR3 coding sequence is TGTGCCAGCAGCTTAGTGTCACACTCTGGGGCCAACGTCCTGACTTTC.

This clonotype was seen many times. The chain combines TRBV3-1 with TRBJ2-2; D is perhaps TRBD2 (5 bases). Trimming left V 6 bases short and J 5 bases short, with 16 bases between. The CDR3 loop spans 15 amino acids. Germline V CDR1 and CDR2: LGHDT, YNNKEL (reference sequence). The CDR3 DNA is TGTGCCAGCAGTACCCTCCCCTCGGGGACCGGGGAGCTGTTTTTT. Residues: CASSTLPSGTGELFF.

The rearrangement joins TRBV9 to TRBJ2-3, with 13 positions matching TRBD2. Per germline, CDR1 SGDLS and CDR2 YYNGEE. The CDR3 is made up of 19 amino acids. The ends lost 2 bases at V and 3 bases at J; junction bases unmatched: 12. Here the CDR3 reads CASSVRIDGTSGDTDTQYF. As DNA, the CDR3 is TGTGCCAGCAGCGTCCGAATCGACGGGACTAGCGGGGATACAGATACGCAGTATTTT. The entire variable domain, with the rest obtained from reference TRBV9 and TRBJ2-3, is as follows: DSGVTQTPKHLITATGQRVTLRCSPRSGDLSVYWYQQSLDQGLQFLIQYYNGEERAKGNILERFSAQQFPDLHSELNLSSLELGDSALYFCASSVRIDGTSGDTDTQYFGPGTRLTVL.

The chain combines TRBV25-1 with TRBJ1-3, with no clear D. This CDR3 has 13 residues. V lost 8 bases to trimming and J lost 0 bases, with 8 bases between them. Germline V CDR1 and CDR2: MGHDK, SYGVNS. The CDR3 is CASRLLSGNTIYF. The CDR3 DNA is TGTGCCAGCCGTCTGCTCTCTGGAAACACCATATATTTT.

This clonotype was picked up a small number of times. V gene TRBV5-1 combines with J gene TRBJ2-3; a weak D match, TRBD1 (5 bases). The V gene's germline CDR1 is SGHRS and CDR2 YFSETQ. The CDR3 is 16 residues long. Trimming left V 0 bases short and J 2 bases short, with 13 bases between. The CDR3 nucleotides read TGCGCCAGCAGCTTGGCCCGGACACACTACACAGATACGCAGTATTTT. Translated, it gives CASSLARTHYTDTQYF.

This clonotype has more than one count but fewer than ten. The rearrangement uses TRBV3-1 and TRBJ2-7; 15 bases are shared with TRBD2. With 0 bases clipped from V and 5 bases from J, the junction kept 14 bases outside the gene matches. From germline, CDR1 is LGHDT and CDR2 YNNKEL (reference sequence). The CDR3 consists of 20 residues. CDR3 in DNA: TGTGCCAGCAGCCAAGACCCAAGGACTAGCGGGAGGGCCGTCCTCGACGAGCAGTACTTC. Translating gives CASSQDPRTSGRAVLDEQYF.

This clonotype was observed a handful of times. The chain recombines TRBV20-1 with TRBJ1-6; tentative D call: TRBD1 (6 bases). Between the trimmed V and J ends, which lost 6 bases and 0 bases, there was a span of 18 bases. The CDR3 covers 17 residues. Germline lookup yields CDR1 DFQATT and CDR2 SNEGSKA (reference sequence). CDR3 DNA: TGCAGTGCACTTGGACAGTTCCCGGGCTCCTATAATTCACCCCTCCACTTT. This encodes CSALGQFPGSYNSPLHF.

This chain uses TRBV20-1 with TRBJ2-1; 9 bases align to TRBD2. The CDR3 runs 14 residues. V lost 6 bases, J lost 0 bases, and 3 bases stayed unmatched. Germline V gene sequence: CDR1 DFQATT, CDR2 SNEGSKA (reference sequence). The CDR3 DNA reads TGCAGTGCGGTTAGCGGGAGCTCCTACAATGAGCAGTTCTTC. Its protein product is CSAVSGSSYNEQFF.

V is TRBV6-1 and J is TRBJ1-2; no reliable D call. The V end was cut by 4 bases, the J end by 6 bases, with 9 bases between. The CDR3 sequence is 12 residues long. CDR1 MNHNS and CDR2 SASEGT come from the germline V gene. The CDR3 sequence is CASSAGKHGYTF. DNA for the CDR3: TGTGCCAGCAGTGCCGGGAAGCATGGCTACACCTTC.

The V call is TRBV14, the J call TRBJ2-7; TRBD2 aligns across 10 bases. V was pared by 2 bases and J by 2 bases, with 6 bases of the junction left unmatched. Germline V gene sequence: CDR1 SGHDN, CDR2 FVKESK. CDR3 length: 16 residues. The CDR3 nucleotides are TGTGCCAGCAGCCAATTCAGCGGGAGGGTAGCCTACGAGCAGTACTTC. Translation: CASSQFSGRVAYEQYF. Using reference TRBV14 and TRBJ2-7 for the parts outside the CDR3, the full variable domain is EAGVTQFPSHSVIEKGQTVTLRCDPISGHDNLYWYRRVMGKEIKFLLHFVKESKQDESGMPNNRFLAERTGGTYSTLKVQPAELEDSGVYFCASSQFSGRVAYEQYFGPGTRLTVT.

This clonotype was seen a handful of times. The rearrangement joins TRBV28 to TRBJ2-3; 9 nucleotides align to TRBD1. This CDR3 region has 15 residues. The ends lost 6 bases at V and 3 bases at J; junction bases unmatched: 7. In germline, CDR1 is MDHEN, CDR2 SYDVKM. CDR3 sequence (DNA): TGTGCCAGCAGGGCGGACAGGGGAGGGACAGATACGCAGTATTTT. It translates to CASRADRGGTDTQYF.

This clonotype was seen at least ten times. The chain combines TRBV6-2 or TRBV6-3 with TRBJ2-6, with D possibly matching TRBD1 (5 bases). The V end lost 4 bases, the J end lost 2 bases, and 12 bases lay between the germline ends. The CDR3 extends over 16 amino acids. Germline-derived CDR1 and CDR2 are MNHEY and SVGEGT. This CDR3 is CASSSHQGTGANVLTF. CDR3 DNA: TGTGCCAGCAGTTCCCATCAGGGTACTGGGGCCAACGTCCTGACTTTC.

In its sample, this clonotype was seen many times. The chain links TRBV5-1 to TRBJ1-1; unclear D gene. The CDR3 totals 13 residues. V lost 0 bases, J lost 0 bases, and 3 bases lay in between. Germline V gene data show CDR1 as SGHRS and CDR2 as YFSETQ. As DNA, the CDR3 is TGCGCCAGCAGCTTGGCTGTGAACACTGAAGCTTTCTTT. Translating gives CASSLAVNTEAFF. The entire variable domain, with the rest obtained from reference TRBV5-1 and TRBJ1-1, is as follows: KAGVTQTPRYLIKTRGQQVTLSCSPISGHRSVSWYQQTPGQGLQFLFEYFSETQRNKGNFPGRFSGRQFSNSRSEMNVSTLELGDSALYLCASSLAVNTEAFFGQGTRLTVV.